The sequence of this TCR beta chain was determined in a study of blood T cell repertoires in COVID-19. Participants were placed into cohorts based on the clinical history they reported. Germline CDR1 and CDR2: SGHTA and FQGTGA. With V trimmed by 5 bases and J by 2 bases, 7 bases remained unmatched. This CDR3 is 15 amino acids long. This clone was seen a handful of times. This table comes from immunoSEQ multiplex PCR, and its TCRdb copy is limited to in-frame clones, with some not included. The data hold fewer than 200,000 clones, with 88% observed a single time. The sample comprised PBMCs or T cells enriched from blood (not recorded which). The gene calls are TRBV7-3 and TRBJ2-5, with 8 positions matching TRBD2. This sequence originates from a young woman who had recovered from COVID-19. CDR3 DNA: TGTGCCAGCAGCGAAAGCGGGGGCCGACAAGAGACCCAGTACTTC. This gives the protein CASSESGGRQETQYF.